This is a list of T cell receptor beta chains from one sample in a study of cytomegalovirus exposure and HLA in healthy donors. TCRdb's table, derived via immunoSEQ multiplex PCR, lists solely in-frame clones and lacks some. This table holds more than 140,000 clones, 60% to 80% found once. Material: PBMCs. These receptors were obtained from a male donor in good health and CMV-seronegative. Both conserved end residues are part of each CDR3. The order of the fields is D gene, V gene, J gene, clone size, CDR3 protein, CDR3 DNA. D genes are given only for firm matches. Size tells how often a clone was seen (once, few, many) or the class of an expanded clone, and some rows leave it out.

>TRBD1|TRBV11-3|TRBJ1-2|few
CASSSGDSYGYTF
TGTGCCAGCAGCTCCGGGGACAGCTATGGCTACACCTTC
>TRBD2|TRBV7-7|TRBJ2-2|NA
CASSSGLAGTTGELFF
TGTGCCAGCAGTTCCGGACTAGCGGGGACCACCGGGGAGCTGTTTTTT
>NA|TRBV18|TRBJ2-3|NA
CASSPASEALTDTQYF
TGTGCCAGCTCACCAGCCTCGGAGGCCCTCACAGATACGCAGTATTTT
>NA|TRBV7-2|TRBJ2-6|NA
CASSTGNSGANVLTF
TGTGCCAGCAGCACCGGTAACTCTGGGGCCAACGTCCTGACTTTC
>TRBD1|TRBV5-6|TRBJ1-4|NA
CASSFTGQGTWVF
TGTGCCAGCAGTTTTACTGGACAGGGAACTTGGGTTTTT
>TRBD1|TRBV27|TRBJ2-2|NA
CASSSGTGSGTGELFF
TGTGCCAGCAGTTCTGGGACAGGGTCGGGCACCGGGGAGCTGTTTTTT
>TRBD2|TRBV5-1|TRBJ2-7|NA
CASSLTGGSSFSYEQYF
TGCGCCAGCAGCTTGACGGGCGGGAGCTCATTCTCCTACGAGCAGTACTTC
>TRBD2|TRBV30|TRBJ2-3|NA
CAWSSSTTSVHSTDTQYF
TGTGCCTGGAGTTCCTCAACCACTAGCGTCCATAGCACAGATACGCAGTATTTT
>TRBD1|TRBV6-5|TRBJ1-2|NA
CASSAGTGLNYGYTF
TGTGCCAGCAGTGCCGGGACAGGGCTTAACTATGGCTACACCTTC
>NA|TRBV10-3|TRBJ1-2|once
CAIGGPSGYGYTF
TGTGCCATCGGCGGACCCAGCGGCTATGGCTACACCTTC
>TRBD1|TRBV7-9|TRBJ2-1|NA
CSSSPTGEAYNEQFF
TGTTCCAGCAGCCCGACAGGGGAAGCTTACAATGAGCAGTTCTTC
>TRBD1|TRBV6-5|TRBJ1-3|NA
CASSLGQESGNTIYF
TGTGCCAGCAGCCTCGGACAGGAGTCTGGAAACACCATATATTTT
>NA|TRBV2|TRBJ1-2|NA
CASSESPHGYTF
TGTGCCAGCAGTGAAAGCCCCCATGGCTACACCTTC
>TRBD1|TRBV19|TRBJ2-2|once
CASSIETGSAGELFF
TGTGCCAGTAGTATTGAGACAGGGTCCGCCGGGGAGCTGTTTTTT